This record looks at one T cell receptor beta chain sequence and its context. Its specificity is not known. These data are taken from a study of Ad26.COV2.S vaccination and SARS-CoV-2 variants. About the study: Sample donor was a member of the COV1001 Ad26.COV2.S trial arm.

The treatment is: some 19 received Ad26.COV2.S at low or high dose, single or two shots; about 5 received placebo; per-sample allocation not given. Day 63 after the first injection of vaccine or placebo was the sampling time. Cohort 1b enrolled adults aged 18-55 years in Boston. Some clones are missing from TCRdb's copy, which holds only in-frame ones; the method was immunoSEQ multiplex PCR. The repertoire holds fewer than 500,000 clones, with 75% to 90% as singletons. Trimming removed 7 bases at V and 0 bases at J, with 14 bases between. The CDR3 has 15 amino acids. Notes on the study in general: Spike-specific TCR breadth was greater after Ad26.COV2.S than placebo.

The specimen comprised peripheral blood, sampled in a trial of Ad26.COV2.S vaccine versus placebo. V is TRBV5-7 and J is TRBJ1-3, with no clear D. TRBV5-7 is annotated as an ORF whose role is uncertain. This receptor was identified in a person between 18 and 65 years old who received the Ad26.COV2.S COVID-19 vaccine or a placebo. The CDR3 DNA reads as TGTGCCAGCCCTACCCCGACACTCTCTGGAAACACCATATATTTT. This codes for CASPTPTLSGNTIYF.